The TCR beta chain described here comes from a study of T cell repertoires in cytomegalovirus infection (dated by TCRdb to the late 2010s). The study in broad terms: The peptide stimulations were aimed at well-studied HLA-B-restricted epitopes as well as recently identified HLA-C-restricted CMV epitopes, whose presentation resists viral immunomodulation. Donor HLA type was relevant to the analysis, as public TCR beta signatures indicated carriage of CMV infection together with the matching HLA type.

The run used an Illumina HiSeq 1500. Starting from the raw public reads, TCRdb applied fastp trimming at Q25, assembled clones with MiXCR and retained in-frame beta chains. Duplicate CDR3 protein sequences are folded into a single record with the most common DNA and genes. This sample gives 35,000 to 55,000 distinct CDR3 sequences in total; around 21% of them show up just once. The ten largest make up roughly 50% of the sample. What the research found in general, with its limitations: In both this cohort and an independent roughly 330-donor cohort, the cumulative frequency of public TCR beta family members distinguished carriers of CMV infection plus the relevant HLA type. The ex vivo response was dominated by HLA-C-restricted CMV-specific TCR beta clonotypes, and the single most frequent clonotype in two of eight donors was supplied by these HLA-C-restricted clonotypes.

The treatment or condition tag for this specimen amounts to: in vitro stimulation with specific CMV peptide epitopes to enrich CMV-specific T cells. This clonotype was detected many times. The antigen this receptor binds is unknown. Base quality data are lacking; no much larger clone is found one base away. The sequence derives from a human donor in good health (CMV status not recorded). Some clones in this sample may be carry-over from other donors' samples. The sequencing used CD8+ T cells from cultured PBMCs, collected from culture after CMV antigen stimulation.

The CDR3 is CASSLRAGQPNYGYTF. The DNA sequence follows: TGTGCCAGCAGCCTAAGGGCGGGACAGCCTAACTATGGCTACACCTTC. Rearrangement joined TRBV7-8 to TRBJ1-2; 7 of the junction bases match TRBD1. For CDR1 and CDR2, the germline V gene lists SGHVS and FQNEAQ. Measured from the cysteine to the phenylalanine, the CDR3 is 16 residues long. Here the CDR3 DNA is all that survives: 48 bases in frame from base 1. Clipping removes 5 bases from V and 0 bases from J, with 9 as the unmatched junction base count.